This record concerns one T cell receptor beta chain sequence. Its specificity is not known. This sample was taken from a study of T cell responses to AZD1222 COVID-19 vaccine. Study results and limitations: After the peak T cell response, and only then, were repertoires sampled.

Pooled in the analysis were second doses at about 4 or about 12 weeks. The protocol was immunoSEQ multiplex PCR, while the TCRdb copy is restricted to in-frame clones and leaves out a portion. The sample lists about 120,000 clones, about 90% occurring once. The specimen comprised peripheral blood, sampled 28 days after the second AZD1222 dose. This TCR was recovered from an adult who received the AZD1222 COVID-19 vaccine.

The CDR3 is CATRYGQITDTQYF. Here the CDR3 DNA reads TGTGCCACCAGATACGGACAGATCACAGATACGCAGTATTTT. The chain has TRBV19 and TRBJ2-3, with TRBD1 as a possible D gene (6 bases). The CDR3 is 14 amino acids. Per germline, CDR1 LNHDA and CDR2 SQIVND (reference sequence). Trimming took off 10 bases at V and 2 bases at J, with 16 bases between the two ends.